This T cell receptor beta chain appears in the sequencing data of a study of cytomegalovirus exposure and HLA in healthy donors. General observations from the study: HLA alleles showed associations with 15,000 to 20,000 TCR beta sequences in a later analysis, at a 0.05 false discovery rate. Later analysis revealed greater clonal expansion in HLA-associated TCR beta chains than in equally common others.

Both 60 Vbeta primers and 13 Jbeta primers went into the PCR. The data were produced by immunoSEQ multiplex PCR, yet TCRdb's version contains in-frame clones alone and is incomplete. Here the sample spans about 140,000 clones, roughly 79% being singletons. The junction had 12 bases not matched to a gene; V was cut back by 2 bases and J by 11 bases. There are 15 residues in the CDR3. Germline V gene sequence: CDR1 SGHDN, CDR2 FVKESK. About this clone itself: Its antigen is still unknown.

The V gene is TRBV14, the J gene TRBJ1-1; 9 bases match TRBD1. This TCR came from a man between 18 and 35 years old in good health and CMV-seronegative. Sequencing was carried out using PBMCs. In DNA form, the CDR3 reads TGTGCCAGCAGCCAAATAAGGGGACAGGGCGTGGACGCTTTCTTT. It is translated as CASSQIRGQGVDAFF.